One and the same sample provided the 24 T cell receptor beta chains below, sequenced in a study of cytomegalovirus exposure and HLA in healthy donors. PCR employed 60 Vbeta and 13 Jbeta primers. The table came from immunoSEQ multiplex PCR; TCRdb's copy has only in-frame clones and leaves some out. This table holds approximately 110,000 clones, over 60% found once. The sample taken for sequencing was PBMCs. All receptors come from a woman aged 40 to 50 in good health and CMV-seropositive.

CDR3 protein: CAWSKDFANTGELFF. The CDR3 DNA is TGTGCCTGGAGTAAGGACTTCGCGAACACCGGGGAGCTGTTTTTT. This chain connects TRBV30 to TRBJ2-2, with D perhaps TRBD2 (5 bases). CDR3 length equals 15 residues. Trimming took off 2 bases at V and 0 bases at J, with 10 bases between the two ends. Germline CDR1 and CDR2: GTSNPN and SVGIG (reference sequence).

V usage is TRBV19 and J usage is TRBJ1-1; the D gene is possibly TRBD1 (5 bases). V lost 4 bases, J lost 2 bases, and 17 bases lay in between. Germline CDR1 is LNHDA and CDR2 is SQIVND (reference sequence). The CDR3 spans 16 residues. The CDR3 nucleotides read TGTGCCAGTAGTAGGGGGGTACCTCAGGGAAACACTGAAGCTTTCTTT. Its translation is CASSRGVPQGNTEAFF.

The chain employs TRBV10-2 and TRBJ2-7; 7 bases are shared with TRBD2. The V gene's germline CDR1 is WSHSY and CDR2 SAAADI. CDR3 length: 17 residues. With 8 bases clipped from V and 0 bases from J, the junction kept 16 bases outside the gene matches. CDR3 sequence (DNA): TGCGCCAGCTCAATCCTCGGGGGGAGCCTGATCTCCTACGAGCAGTACTTC. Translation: CASSILGGSLISYEQYF.

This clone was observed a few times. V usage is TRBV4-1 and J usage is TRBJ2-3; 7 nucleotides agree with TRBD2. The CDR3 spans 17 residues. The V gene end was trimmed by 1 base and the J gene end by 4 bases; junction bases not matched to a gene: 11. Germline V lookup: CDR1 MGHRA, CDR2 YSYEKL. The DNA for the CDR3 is TGCGCCAGCAGCCAAGGAGGAGGGCGGGAGATTGCAGATACGCAGTATTTT. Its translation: CASSQGGGREIADTQYF.

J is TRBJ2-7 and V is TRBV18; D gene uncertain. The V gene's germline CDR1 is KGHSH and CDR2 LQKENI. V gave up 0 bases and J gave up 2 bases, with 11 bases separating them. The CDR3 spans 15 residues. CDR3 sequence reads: CASSPPAGFTYEQYF. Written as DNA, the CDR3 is TGTGCCAGCTCACCACCGGCAGGATTCACCTACGAGCAGTACTTC.

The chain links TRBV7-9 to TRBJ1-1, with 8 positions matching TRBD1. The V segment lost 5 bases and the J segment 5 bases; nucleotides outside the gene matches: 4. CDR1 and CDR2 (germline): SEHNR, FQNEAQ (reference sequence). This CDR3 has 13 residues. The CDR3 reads CASSGRGRTEAFF. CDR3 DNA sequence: TGTGCCAGCAGCGGCAGGGGGCGAACTGAAGCTTTCTTT.

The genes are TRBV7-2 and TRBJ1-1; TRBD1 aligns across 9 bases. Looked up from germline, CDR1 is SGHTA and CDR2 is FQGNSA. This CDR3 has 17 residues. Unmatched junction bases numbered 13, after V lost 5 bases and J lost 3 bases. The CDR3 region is CASSPWGQGGGYTEAFF. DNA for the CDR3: TGTGCCAGCAGCCCATGGGGACAGGGAGGTGGGTACACTGAAGCTTTCTTT.

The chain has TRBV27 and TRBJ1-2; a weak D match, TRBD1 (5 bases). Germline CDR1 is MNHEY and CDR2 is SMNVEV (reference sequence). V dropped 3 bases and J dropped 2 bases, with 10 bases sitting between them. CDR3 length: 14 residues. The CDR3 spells CASSLAGQNYGYTF. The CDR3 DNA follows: TGTGCCAGCAGTTTGGCGGGGCAGAACTATGGCTACACCTTC.

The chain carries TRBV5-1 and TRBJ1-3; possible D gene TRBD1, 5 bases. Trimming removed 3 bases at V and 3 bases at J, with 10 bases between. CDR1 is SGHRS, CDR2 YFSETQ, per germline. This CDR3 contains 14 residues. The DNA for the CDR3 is TGCGCCAGCAGCTCTACAGGATATGGAAACACCATATATTTT. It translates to CASSSTGYGNTIYF.

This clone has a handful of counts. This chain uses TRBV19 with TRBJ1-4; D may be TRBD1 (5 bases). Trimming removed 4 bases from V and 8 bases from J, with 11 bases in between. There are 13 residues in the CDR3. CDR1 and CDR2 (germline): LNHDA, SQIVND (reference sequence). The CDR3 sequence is CASSRRGEEKLFF. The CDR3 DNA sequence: TGTGCCAGTAGTAGAAGGGGTGAAGAAAAACTGTTTTTT.

The CDR3 bases are TGTGCCAGCAGTTCTTCCTTTAGCTCCTACAATGAGCAGTTCTTC. Translating it yields CASSSSFSSYNEQFF. This chain connects TRBV6-5 to TRBJ2-1, with unresolved D. Germline lookup yields CDR1 MNHEY and CDR2 SVGAGI. Trimming took 4 bases from V and 0 from J, leaving 10 bases between them. The CDR3 runs 15 residues.

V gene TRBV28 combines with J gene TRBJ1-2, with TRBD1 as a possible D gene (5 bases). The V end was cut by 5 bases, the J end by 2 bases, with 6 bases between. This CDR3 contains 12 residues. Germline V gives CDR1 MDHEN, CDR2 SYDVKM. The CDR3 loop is CASSRQNYGYTF. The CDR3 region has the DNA TGTGCCAGCAGTCGACAGAACTATGGCTACACCTTC.

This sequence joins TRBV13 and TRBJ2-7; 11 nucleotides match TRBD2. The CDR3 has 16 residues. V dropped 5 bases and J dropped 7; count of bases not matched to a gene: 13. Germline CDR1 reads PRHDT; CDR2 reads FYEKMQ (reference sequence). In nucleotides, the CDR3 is TGTGCCAGCAGCCCCCGATTAGCGGGAGGGCCGGGGGAGCAGTACTTC. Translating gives CASSPRLAGGPGEQYF.

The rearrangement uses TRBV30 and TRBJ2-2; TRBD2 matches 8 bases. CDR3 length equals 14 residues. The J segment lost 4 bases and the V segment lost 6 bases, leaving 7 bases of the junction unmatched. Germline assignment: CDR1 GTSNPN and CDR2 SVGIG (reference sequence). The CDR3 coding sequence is TGTGCCTGTAAGGGACTAGTAAGCACCGGGGAGCTGTTTTTT. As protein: CACKGLVSTGELFF. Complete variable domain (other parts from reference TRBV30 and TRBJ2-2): SQTIHQWPATLVQPVGSPLSLECTVEGTSNPNLYWYRQAAGRGLQLLFYSVGIGQISSEVPQNLSASRPQDRQFILSSKKLLLSDSGFYLCACKGLVSTGELFFGEGSRLTVL.

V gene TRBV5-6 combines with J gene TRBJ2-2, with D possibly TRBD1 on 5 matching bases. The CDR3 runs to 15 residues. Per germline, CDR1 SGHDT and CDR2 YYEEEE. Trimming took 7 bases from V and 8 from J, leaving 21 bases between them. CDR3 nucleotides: TGTGCCAGCTCCGGCTGGGGCGGTGATGGGGGGGAGCTGTTTTTT. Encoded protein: CASSGWGGDGGELFF.

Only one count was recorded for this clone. CDR3 bases: TGCGCCAGCAGCCCCGGACTCGTGGACACTGAAGCTTTCTTT. Residues: CASSPGLVDTEAFF. The chain is built from TRBV5-1 and TRBJ1-1; D uncertain. Trimming took off 4 bases at V and 3 bases at J, with 13 bases between the two ends. The CDR3 spans 14 residues. Germline CDR1 is SGHRS and CDR2 is YFSETQ.

The CDR3 here is CASSSGNLGLSGELFF. Written as DNA, the CDR3 is TGTGCCAGCAGCTCGGGAAACCTAGGCCTATCCGGGGAGCTGTTTTTT. The rearrangement joins TRBV7-3 to TRBJ2-2; a weak D match, TRBD2 (5 bases). Trimming pared 4 bases from V and 6 bases from J, leaving 18 bases between. The CDR3 runs to 16 residues. Germline CDR1 SGHTA, CDR2 FQGTGA.

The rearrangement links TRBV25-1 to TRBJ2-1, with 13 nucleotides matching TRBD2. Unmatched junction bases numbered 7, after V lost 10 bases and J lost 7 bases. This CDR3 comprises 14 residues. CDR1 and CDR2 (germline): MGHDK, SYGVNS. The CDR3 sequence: CATRTSGRYNEQFF. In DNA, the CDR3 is TGTGCCACCAGGACTAGCGGGAGATATAATGAGCAGTTCTTC.

The CDR3 nucleotides read TGTGCCAGTAGCTCCAAAGGGGGGGCCGGCACCGGGGAGCTGTTTTTT. Translated: CASSSKGGAGTGELFF. The genes are TRBV19 and TRBJ2-2; the D gene is possibly TRBD2 (7 bases). This CDR3 region has 16 residues. V was cut by 6 bases and J by 4 bases, with 18 bases left in between. The V gene's germline CDR1 is LNHDA and CDR2 SQIVND (reference sequence).

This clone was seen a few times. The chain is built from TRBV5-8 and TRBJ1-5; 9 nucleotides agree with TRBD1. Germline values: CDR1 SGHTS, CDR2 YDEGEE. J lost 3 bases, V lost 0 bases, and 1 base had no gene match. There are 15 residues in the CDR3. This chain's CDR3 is CASSLGDRVNQPQHF. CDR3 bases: TGTGCCAGCAGCTTGGGGGACAGGGTCAATCAGCCCCAGCATTTT.

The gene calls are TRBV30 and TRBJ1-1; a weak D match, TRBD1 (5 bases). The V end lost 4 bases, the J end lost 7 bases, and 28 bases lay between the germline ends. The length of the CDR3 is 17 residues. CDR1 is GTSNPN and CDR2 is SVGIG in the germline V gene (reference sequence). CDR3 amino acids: CAWKGLGPGERRGEAFF. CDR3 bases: TGTGCCTGGAAAGGGCTAGGACCGGGAGAAAGGAGGGGTGAAGCTTTCTTT.

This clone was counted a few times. The CDR3 DNA sequence: TGTGCCAGCGTCCTAAACACTGAAGCTTTCTTT. Amino acids: CASVLNTEAFF. The V call is TRBV6-6, the J call TRBJ1-1; D remains unclear. V gave up 8 bases and J gave up 2 bases, with 6 bases separating them. The CDR3 consists of 11 residues. Germline values: CDR1 MNHNY, CDR2 SVGAGI (reference sequence).

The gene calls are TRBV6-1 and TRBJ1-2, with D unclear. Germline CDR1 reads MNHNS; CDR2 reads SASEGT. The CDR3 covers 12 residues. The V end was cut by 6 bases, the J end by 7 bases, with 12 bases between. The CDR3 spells CASSERLPGYTF. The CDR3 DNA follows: TGTGCCAGCAGCGAGCGCCTCCCTGGCTACACCTTC.

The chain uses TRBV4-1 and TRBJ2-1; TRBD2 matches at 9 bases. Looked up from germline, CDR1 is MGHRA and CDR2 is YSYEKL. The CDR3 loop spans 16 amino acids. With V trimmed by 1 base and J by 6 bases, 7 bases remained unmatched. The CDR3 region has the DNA TGCGCCAGCAGCCAAGCGGTAGCGGGAGTACGCAATGAGCAGTTCTTC. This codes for CASSQAVAGVRNEQFF.